These 21 T cell receptor beta chains originate from one sample sequenced in a study of T cells after yellow fever vaccination (dated by TCRdb to between 2018 and 2021). What this sample's treatment or condition label stands for: live attenuated yellow fever vaccine strain. The method behind the library was 5' RACE. The listed sequencing device is Illumina HiSeq 2500. The public sequencing data were trimmed at Q25 with fastp and processed into clonotypes with MiXCR by TCRdb, which kept only in-frame beta chains. For every CDR3 protein sequence, its rows merge into one entry that carries the most common genes and DNA. For this sample there are approximately 550,000 distinct CDR3 sequences; roughly 19% appear just once. The top ten constitute roughly 13% of the sample. Here the sequenced sample was PBMCs, taken 15 days after the yellow fever booster vaccination. The receptors here all came from a man younger than 45 who received the YFV17D yellow fever vaccine.

There are a few counts of this clonotype. J is TRBJ2-5 and V is TRBV6-2 or TRBV6-3; D gene unclear. Trimming took off 5 bases at V and 5 bases at J, with 9 bases between the two ends. This CDR3 comprises 12 residues. Germline CDR1 and CDR2: MNHEY and SVGEGT. In nucleotides, the CDR3 is TGTGCCAGCAGTACTGAATGGGAGACCCAGTACTTC. Residues: CASSTEWETQYF.

This clonotype appeared a few times. The chain combines TRBV6-2 or TRBV6-3 with TRBJ2-2, with TRBD2 matching 14 bases. With 5 bases clipped from V and 4 bases from J, the junction kept 12 bases outside the gene matches. Germline CDR1 MNHEY, CDR2 SVGEGT. This CDR3 is 19 amino acids long. The CDR3 DNA reads as TGTGCCAGCAGTGACGACGGGACTAGCGGGAGACCGTTCACCGGGGAGCTGTTTTTT. It yields the protein CASSDDGTSGRPFTGELFF.

This clonotype was detected only a few times. The chain links TRBV12-3 or TRBV12-4 to TRBJ1-5; 8 nucleotides line up with TRBD1. Unmatched junction bases numbered 9, after V lost 5 bases and J lost 6 bases. The CDR3 loop spans 15 amino acids. In DNA, the CDR3 is TGTGCCAGCAGTCCGACAGGGGATGGGGGTCAGCCCCAGCATTTT. This sequence encodes CASSPTGDGGQPQHF.

The chain recombines TRBV10-2 with TRBJ1-2, with 9 bases matching TRBD1. Germline-derived CDR1 and CDR2 are WSHSY and SAAADI. The CDR3 covers 13 residues. The V segment lost 5 bases and the J segment 8 bases; nucleotides outside the gene matches: 6. DNA of the CDR3: TGCGCCAGCAGTAGGGGACAGGGCGGCGGCTACACCTTC. Its translation: CASSRGQGGGYTF.

This clonotype has a handful of counts. The chain recombines TRBV10-3 with TRBJ2-5, with TRBD1 matching over 10 bases. This CDR3 is built from 16 residues. Germline values: CDR1 ENHRY, CDR2 SYGVKD. With 3 bases clipped from V and 4 bases from J, the junction kept 8 bases outside the gene matches. The CDR3 sequence is CAISDPGQGDGETQYF. DNA for the CDR3: TGTGCCATCAGTGACCCCGGACAGGGGGACGGAGAGACCCAGTACTTC.

This clonotype was observed at least ten times. The rearrangement links TRBV10-3 to TRBJ2-3; tentatively, D is TRBD2 (6 bases). Trimming cost V 2 bases and J 4 bases, with 13 bases left between them. Germline loops: CDR1 ENHRY, CDR2 SYGVKD. The CDR3 is 15 residues long. This CDR3 is CAISEGGKEADTQYF. The CDR3 DNA reads as TGTGCCATCAGTGAGGGGGGGAAAGAAGCAGATACGCAGTATTTT.

The rearrangement uses TRBV5-1 and TRBJ2-3, with no clear D. The CDR3 length is 15 residues. The germline V and J ends were trimmed by 5 bases and 6 bases, with 19 bases remaining between them. The V gene's germline CDR1 is SGHRS and CDR2 YFSETQ. The DNA of the CDR3 is TGCGCCAGCAGTTATCGGGCCCAGGTGGGGGATACGCAGTATTTT. Translated, it gives CASSYRAQVGDTQYF.

In its sample, this clonotype was seen a few times. CDR3 coding DNA: TGTGCCAGCAGTGAATCATTAGGTGAAGCTTTCTTT. Its translation is CASSESLGEAFF. The chain uses TRBV25-1 and TRBJ1-1; D unclear. CDR1 MGHDK and CDR2 SYGVNS come from the germline V gene. V was shortened by 1 base and J by 7 bases, with 7 bases between the two germline ends. This CDR3 comprises 12 residues. The complete variable domain, with remaining parts taken from reference TRBV25-1 and TRBJ1-1, reads EADIYQTPRYLVIGTGKKITLECSQTMGHDKMYWYQQDPGMELHLIHYSYGVNSTEKGDLSSESTVSRIRTEHFPLTLESARPSHTSQYLCASSESLGEAFFGQGTRLTVV.

The chain joins TRBV3-1 to TRBJ2-5, with D maybe TRBD2 (6 bases). V gave up 1 base and J gave up 7 bases, with 13 bases separating them. Germline V gene data show CDR1 as LGHDT and CDR2 as YNNKEL (reference sequence). This CDR3 comprises 14 residues. The CDR3 DNA reads TGTGCCAGCAGCCAAGGCGGCGGGGCGGGGACCCAGTACTTC. Translation: CASSQGGGAGTQYF.

The sample holds a few counts of this clonotype. This sequence joins TRBV6-2 or TRBV6-3 and TRBJ2-7; TRBD2 might be the D (5 bases). In germline, CDR1 is MNHEY, CDR2 SVGEGT. V was cut by 10 bases and J by 7 bases, with 20 bases left in between. The CDR3 runs to 13 residues. CDR3 in DNA: TGTGCCATCGACCGGGGTCCTTGGAGTGAGCAGTACTTC. This encodes CAIDRGPWSEQYF.

A remark on this clonotype: One end of the junction fails to match germline, which may point to a read error. This chain connects TRBV7-2 to TRBJ2-1; D is perhaps TRBD2 (5 bases). Germline assignment: CDR1 SGHTA and CDR2 FQGNSA. CDR3 length: 15 residues. The CDR3 is CASSLALSSGGLTIF. The CDR3, as DNA: TGTGCCAGCAGCCTTGCCCTCTCATCGGGCGGGCTTACCATCTTC.

Many counts were recorded for this clonotype. At one of its ends the junction is not consistent with the germline gene, which may arise from a read error. The chain is built from TRBV5-1 and TRBJ2-7, with 11 bases lining up with TRBD1. Germline CDR1 and CDR2: SGHRS and YFSETQ. The CDR3 is made up of 14 amino acids. CDR3 DNA: TGTGCCAGCAGCTCGGGACAGGGGGGCTACGAGCAGTACTTC. It is translated as CASSSGQGGYEQYF.

The chain uses TRBV5-4 and TRBJ2-5; 11 bases are shared with TRBD2. This CDR3 is built from 15 residues. The junction had 4 bases not matched to a gene; V was cut back by 4 bases and J by 2 bases. CDR1 and CDR2 from the germline V gene are SGHNT and YYREEE (reference sequence). Here the CDR3 reads CASSVTSGGQETQYF. DNA for the CDR3: TGTGCCAGCAGCGTAACTAGCGGGGGACAAGAGACCCAGTACTTC.

The J gene is TRBJ1-5, the V gene TRBV19; maybe TRBD1 (5 bases). V gave up 0 bases and J gave up 6 bases, with 15 bases separating them. The germline V gene has CDR1 LNHDA and CDR2 SQIVND (reference sequence). The CDR3 is 16 residues long. The CDR3 DNA follows: TGTGCCAGTAGTATAGATCAGACAGTTTATTTTCAGCCCCAGCATTTT. Encoded protein: CASSIDQTVYFQPQHF.

This clonotype turned up a few times. The V and J genes are TRBV20-1 and TRBJ2-7; D might be TRBD1 (7 bases). Trimming removed 4 bases from V and 3 bases from J, with 16 bases in between. The CDR3 length is 14 residues. CDR1 and CDR2 (germline): DFQATT, SNEGSKA (reference sequence). The CDR3 DNA reads as TGCAGTGCTAAGCCGGCAGGGGGGCACTACGAGCAGTACTTC. Protein: CSAKPAGGHYEQYF.

This clonotype was detected a few times. This sequence joins TRBV7-2 and TRBJ1-4, with D possibly TRBD1 on 6 matching bases. The germline CDR1 and CDR2 sequences are SGHTA and FQGNSA. The CDR3 contains 15 residues. V lost 6 bases to trimming and J lost 3 bases, with 14 bases between them. CDR3 nucleotide sequence: TGTGCCAGCAGGTTCGCAGGGGCGGCTAATGAAAAACTGTTTTTT. Protein product: CASRFAGAANEKLFF.

This clonotype was seen a few times. The chain combines TRBV12-3 or TRBV12-4 with TRBJ1-1; D not resolved. Trimming removed 3 bases from V and 3 bases from J, with 8 bases in between. CDR3 length: 13 residues. In nucleotides, the CDR3 is TGTGCCAGCAGTTTGAATCGGTACACTGAAGCTTTCTTT. This translates into CASSLNRYTEAFF.

This clonotype was picked up a small number of times. The J gene is TRBJ2-2, the V gene TRBV10-2; D unresolved. CDR1 is WSHSY, CDR2 SAAADI, per germline. The CDR3 runs 15 residues. Trimming left V 7 bases short and J 0 bases short, with 12 bases between. CDR3 region: CASKVDTSNTGELFF. The CDR3 DNA follows: TGCGCCAGCAAGGTAGATACCTCGAACACCGGGGAGCTGTTTTTT.

The V gene is TRBV5-1, the J gene TRBJ2-7; 14 bases agree with TRBD2. Germline assignment: CDR1 SGHRS and CDR2 YFSETQ. This CDR3 is 18 amino acids long. J was trimmed by 2 bases and V by 3 bases; bases with no gene match: 10. As DNA, the CDR3 is TGCGCCAGCAGCTCGGGACTAGCGGGGGAGCTTCGGGCCTACGAGCAGTACTTC. Its protein product is CASSSGLAGELRAYEQYF.

In its sample, this clonotype was seen many times. The chain couples TRBV5-1 to TRBJ2-3; either TRBD1 or TRBD2 may fit D (5 bases each). CDR1 and CDR2 from the germline V gene are SGHRS and YFSETQ. Between the trimmed V and J ends, which lost 0 bases and 0 bases, there was a span of 8 bases. CDR3 length: 15 residues. Here the CDR3 DNA reads TGCGCCAGCAGCTTGGCCGGGGCTAGCACAGATACGCAGTATTTT. Protein sequence: CASSLAGASTDTQYF. The full variable domain, in which reference TRBV5-1 and TRBJ2-3 provide the parts outside the CDR3, is KAGVTQTPRYLIKTRGQQVTLSCSPISGHRSVSWYQQTPGQGLQFLFEYFSETQRNKGNFPGRFSGRQFSNSRSEMNVSTLELGDSALYLCASSLAGASTDTQYFGPGTRLTVL.

This clonotype was seen a few times. The rearrangement links TRBV5-1 to TRBJ1-1; no clear D. Germline V gene data show CDR1 as SGHRS and CDR2 as YFSETQ. Trimming removed 6 bases at V and 3 bases at J, with 15 bases between. The CDR3 covers 14 residues. Here the CDR3 DNA reads TGCGCCAGCAACCCCGGTGTGTTGTACACTGAAGCTTTCTTT. It translates to CASNPGVLYTEAFF.